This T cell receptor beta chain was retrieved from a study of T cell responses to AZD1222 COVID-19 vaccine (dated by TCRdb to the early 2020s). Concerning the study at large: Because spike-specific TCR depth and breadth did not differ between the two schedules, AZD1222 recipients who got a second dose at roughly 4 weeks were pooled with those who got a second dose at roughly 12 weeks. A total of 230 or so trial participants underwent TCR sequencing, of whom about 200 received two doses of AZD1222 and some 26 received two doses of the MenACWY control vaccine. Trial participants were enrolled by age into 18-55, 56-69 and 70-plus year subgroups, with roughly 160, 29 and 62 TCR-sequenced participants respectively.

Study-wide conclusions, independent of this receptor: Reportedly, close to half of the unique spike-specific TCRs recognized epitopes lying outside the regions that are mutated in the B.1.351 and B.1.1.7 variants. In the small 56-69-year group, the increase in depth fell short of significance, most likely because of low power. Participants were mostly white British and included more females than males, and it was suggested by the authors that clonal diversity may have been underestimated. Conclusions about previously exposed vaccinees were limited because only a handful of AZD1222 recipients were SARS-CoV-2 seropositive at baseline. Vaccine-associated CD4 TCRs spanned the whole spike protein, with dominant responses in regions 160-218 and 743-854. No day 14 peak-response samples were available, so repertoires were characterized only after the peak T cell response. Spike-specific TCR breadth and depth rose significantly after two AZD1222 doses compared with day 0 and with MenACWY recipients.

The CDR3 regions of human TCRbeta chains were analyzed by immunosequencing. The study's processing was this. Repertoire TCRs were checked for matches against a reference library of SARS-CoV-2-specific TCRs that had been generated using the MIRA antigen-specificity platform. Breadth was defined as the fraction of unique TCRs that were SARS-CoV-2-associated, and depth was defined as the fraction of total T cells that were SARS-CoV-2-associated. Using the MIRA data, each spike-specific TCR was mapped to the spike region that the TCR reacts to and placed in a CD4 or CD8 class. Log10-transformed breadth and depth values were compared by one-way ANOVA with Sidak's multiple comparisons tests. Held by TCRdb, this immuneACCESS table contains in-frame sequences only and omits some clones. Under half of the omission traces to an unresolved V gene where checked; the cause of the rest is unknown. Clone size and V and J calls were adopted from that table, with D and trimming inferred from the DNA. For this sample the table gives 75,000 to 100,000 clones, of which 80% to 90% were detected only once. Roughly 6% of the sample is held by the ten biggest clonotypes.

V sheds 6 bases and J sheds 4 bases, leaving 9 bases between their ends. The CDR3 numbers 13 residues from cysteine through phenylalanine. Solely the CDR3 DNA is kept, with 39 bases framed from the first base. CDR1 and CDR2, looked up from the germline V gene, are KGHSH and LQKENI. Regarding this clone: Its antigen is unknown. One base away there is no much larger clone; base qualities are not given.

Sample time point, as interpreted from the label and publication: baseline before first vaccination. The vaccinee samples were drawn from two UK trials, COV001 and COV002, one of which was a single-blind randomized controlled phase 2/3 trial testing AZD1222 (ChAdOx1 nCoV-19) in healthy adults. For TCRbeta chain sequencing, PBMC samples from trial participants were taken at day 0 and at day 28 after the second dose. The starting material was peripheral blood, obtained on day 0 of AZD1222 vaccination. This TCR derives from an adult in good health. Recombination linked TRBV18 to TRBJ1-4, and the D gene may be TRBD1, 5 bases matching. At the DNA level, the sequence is TGTGCCAGCTCTCGACAGCTTAATGAAAAACTGTTTTTT. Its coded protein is CASSRQLNEKLFF.